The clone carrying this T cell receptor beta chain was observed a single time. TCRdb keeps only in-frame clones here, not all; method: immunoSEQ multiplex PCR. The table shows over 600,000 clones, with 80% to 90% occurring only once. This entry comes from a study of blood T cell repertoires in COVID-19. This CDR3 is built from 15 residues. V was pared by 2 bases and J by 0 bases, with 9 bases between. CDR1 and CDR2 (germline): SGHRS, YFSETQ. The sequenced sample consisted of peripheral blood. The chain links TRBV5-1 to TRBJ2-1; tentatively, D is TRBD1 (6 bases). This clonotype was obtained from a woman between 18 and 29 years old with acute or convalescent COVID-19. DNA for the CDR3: TGCGCCAGCAGCTTAGGGGACAACTCCTACAATGAGCAGTTCTTC. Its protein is CASSLGDNSYNEQFF.